This T cell receptor (beta chain) comes out of a study of cytomegalovirus exposure and HLA in healthy donors. This clone was seen a single time. Its matching antigen is unknown. Germline-derived CDR1 and CDR2 are KGHSH and LQKENI. CDR3 length: 15 residues. V lost 6 bases, J lost 8 bases, and 9 bases stayed unmatched. PCR employed 60 Vbeta and 13 Jbeta primers. Clones were read by immunoSEQ multiplex PCR, and TCRdb kept only the in-frame ones, dropping some. This repertoire shows over 150,000 clones, approximately 79% found once; its top ten account for 1.5%. Notes on the study in general: V segments that were indistinguishable, TRBV6-2 and TRBV6-3 among them, were omitted from analysis. Immune exposure information comprised only CMV serostatus. Trimming of TCR beta V- and J-genes showed a link, identified in a later analysis, to a missense DCLRE1C variant.

The chain uses TRBV18 and TRBJ2-1, with 11 bases that match TRBD2. The clonotype comes from a girl under 18 in good health and CMV-seropositive. The sample comprised PBMCs. CDR3 nucleotide sequence: TGTGCCAGCTCGTTTTCTAGCGGGGGGTCGGATGAGCAGTTCTTC. Translation gives CASSFSSGGSDEQFF. The variable domain in full, with the rest retrieved from reference TRBV18 and TRBJ2-1, is NAGVMQNPRHLVRRRGQEARLRCSPMKGHSHVYWYRQLPEEGLKFMVYLQKENIIDESGMPKERFSAEFPKEGPSILRIQQVVRGDSAAYFCASSFSSGGSDEQFFGPGTRLTVL.